This T cell receptor (beta chain) was found in a study of early stage breast cancer tumors. Overall study: Samples were sequenced at 7.5 to 10-fold average coverage. The study's findings and limits: Compared with adjacent normal breast, tumors showed about 2.5-fold denser, more clonal T cells.

This clone was counted between two and nine times. Its antigen is unidentified. Data came from immunoSEQ multiplex PCR; TCRdb stores just in-frame clones and leaves some out. This sample has over 45,000 clones, with 83% found just once. The germline V gene encodes CDR1 LGHNA and CDR2 YSLEER. The CDR3 is 18 amino acids. J gave up 7 bases and V 2 bases, and 15 bases lay outside the gene matches. This receptor was identified in a person between 45 and 65 years old with breast cancer. The sequencing sample was made of blood. The V call is TRBV4-3, the J call TRBJ2-7, with 12 bases fitting TRBD2. CDR3 nucleotide sequence: TGCGCCAGCAGCCAATACGCTCCGACTAGCGGGGGCTGGAGAGAGCAGTACTTC. Its translation is CASSQYAPTSGGWREQYF.